Below are 21 T cell receptor beta chains sequenced from a single sample in a study of identical twins. TCRdb analysed the 5' RACE reads with MiXCR anew, one entry per CDR3 protein. Of some 790,000 distinct CDR3 sequences listed, roughly 18% are singletons. These data also featured in a second study, about T cells expressing NK-cell markers.

Sequenced sample: PBMCs. These receptors all stem from a young woman in good health.

This clonotype has just a few counts. The rearrangement links TRBV7-9 to TRBJ1-1, with D unresolved. The germline CDR1 and CDR2 sequences are SEHNR and FQNEAQ (reference sequence). The CDR3 consists of 13 residues. V gave up 7 bases and J gave up 0 bases, with 9 bases separating them. The CDR3 here is CASIRTVNTEAFF. The CDR3 region has the DNA TGTGCCAGCATCCGGACTGTGAACACTGAAGCTTTCTTT.

The chain has TRBV2 and TRBJ2-3; D is tentatively TRBD1 or TRBD2 (6 bases each). Germline V gives CDR1 SNHLY, CDR2 FYNNEI. CDR3 length: 16 residues. Trimming removed 2 bases at V and 2 bases at J, with 14 bases between. CDR3 DNA: TGTGCCAGCAGTGAATTCCCGGGGGCAAACACAGATACGCAGTATTTT. Translating it yields CASSEFPGANTDTQYF.

This clonotype was picked up a small number of times. This chain links TRBV7-6 with TRBJ1-6, with D possibly matching TRBD1 (5 bases). The CDR3 spans 13 residues. The V end lost 6 bases, the J end lost 9 bases, and 12 bases lay between the germline ends. The germline gives CDR1 SGHVS, CDR2 FNYEAQ. The CDR3 DNA is TGTGCCAGCAGTTTGCAGCAGGGTTCACCCCTCCACTTT. Translation gives CASSLQQGSPLHF.

This chain joins TRBV5-6 and TRBJ2-1; no firm D call. This CDR3 region has 14 residues. Germline CDR1 reads SGHDT; CDR2 reads YYEEEE. V shed 1 base and J shed 5 bases, with 10 bases lying between them. The CDR3 sequence is CASSLFVRDNEQFF. The CDR3 region has the DNA TGTGCCAGCAGCTTGTTTGTCCGGGACAATGAGCAGTTCTTC.

The V gene is TRBV5-1, the J gene TRBJ2-1; TRBD1 matches 11 bases. Trimming at V came to 4 bases and at J to 8 bases, leaving 14 bases not matched to a gene. The CDR3 is made up of 17 amino acids. Germline CDR1 is SGHRS and CDR2 is YFSETQ. The CDR3 sequence: CASSRGQGAPVFDEQFF. In nucleotides, the CDR3 is TGCGCCAGCAGCCGAGGACAGGGGGCCCCGGTATTTGATGAGCAGTTCTTC.

V usage is TRBV20-1 and J usage is TRBJ1-1; 9 nucleotides line up with TRBD1. This CDR3 has 15 amino acids. Germline loops: CDR1 DFQATT, CDR2 SNEGSKA (reference sequence). The V segment lost 6 bases and the J segment 1 base; nucleotides outside the gene matches: 9. Written as DNA, the CDR3 is TGCAGTGCCGGTTTACAGGGGGCGGGGAACACTGAAGCTTTCTTT. Translation gives CSAGLQGAGNTEAFF.

This rearrangement joins TRBV2 to TRBJ2-1; TRBD2 agrees at 9 bases. The CDR3 has 14 amino acids. In germline, CDR1 is SNHLY, CDR2 FYNNEI. The CDR3 loop reads CAGGGGSSYNEQFF. The CDR3 bases are TGTGCAGGCGGGGGGGGATCGTCCTACAATGAGCAGTTCTTC.

This clonotype was counted only a few times. The rearrangement links TRBV5-1 to TRBJ2-1, with 9 bases aligning to TRBD1. Trimming cost V 4 bases and J 9 bases; bases outside gene matches: 11. Germline values: CDR1 SGHRS, CDR2 YFSETQ. The CDR3 has 15 amino acids. This CDR3 is CASSLLSTGQGEQFF. DNA of the CDR3: TGCGCCAGCAGCCTGCTTTCTACGGGACAGGGTGAGCAGTTCTTC.

V usage is TRBV9 and J usage is TRBJ2-7, with a possible D match to TRBD2 (7 bases). The CDR3 is 17 amino acids. The V gene lost 0 bases and the J gene lost 1 base, with 17 bases spanning the gap. Germline loops: CDR1 SGDLS, CDR2 YYNGEE. CDR3 in amino acids: CASSVGVGGPISYEQYF. CDR3 nucleotide sequence: TGTGCCAGCAGCGTAGGAGTCGGGGGGCCTATTTCCTACGAGCAGTACTTC. Looking up the rest from reference TRBV9 and TRBJ2-7 gives the full variable domain: DSGVTQTPKHLITATGQRVTLRCSPRSGDLSVYWYQQSLDQGLQFLIQYYNGEERAKGNILERFSAQQFPDLHSELNLSSLELGDSALYFCASSVGVGGPISYEQYFGPGTRLTVT.

This clonotype was found a few times. The chain recombines TRBV20-1 with TRBJ2-1; TRBD2 matches 8 bases. Germline CDR1 DFQATT, CDR2 SNEGSKA (reference sequence). The V and J ends lost 0 bases and 2 bases, in that order; junction bases with no gene match: 6. The CDR3 is 16 residues long. In DNA, the CDR3 is TGCAGTGCTAGAGATTTTGGAGCGGGGGCCTACAATGAGCAGTTCTTC. It codes for CSARDFGAGAYNEQFF.

The chain couples TRBV27 to TRBJ2-7, with D hard to call. Germline V lookup: CDR1 MNHEY, CDR2 SMNVEV (reference sequence). The CDR3 has 11 residues. Trimming removed 6 bases at V and 8 bases at J, with 11 bases between. CDR3 sequence (DNA): TGTGCCAGCAGCTTGTCAGGCAAGCAGTACTTC. Encoded protein: CASSLSGKQYF.

The sample holds a few counts of this clonotype. The V call is TRBV12-3 or TRBV12-4, the J call TRBJ1-1, with D hard to call. Between the trimmed V and J ends, which lost 3 bases and 1 base, there was a span of 9 bases. This CDR3 spans 14 amino acids. In nucleotides, the CDR3 is TGTGCCAGCAGTTTCCCTGCATCGAACACTGAAGCTTTCTTT. It yields the protein CASSFPASNTEAFF.

The V gene is TRBV9, the J gene TRBJ2-5, with D uncertain. This CDR3 comprises 14 residues. Germline CDR1 SGDLS, CDR2 YYNGEE. The ends were cut back, 0 bases at V and 7 bases at J, with 13 bases in the middle. In DNA form, the CDR3 reads TGTGCCAGCAGCGTAGAGGTTAGCCTGGGGACCCAGTACTTC. Protein sequence: CASSVEVSLGTQYF.

The V and J genes are TRBV3-1 and TRBJ2-1; a weak D match, TRBD2 (6 bases). In germline, CDR1 is LGHDT, CDR2 YNNKEL (reference sequence). Trimming stripped 0 bases from V and 4 bases from J, with 13 bases between. The CDR3 has 16 residues. The CDR3, as DNA: TGTGCCAGCAGCCAAGACCTGGCTAGCGAGTACAATGAGCAGTTCTTC. Its translation: CASSQDLASEYNEQFF.

This clonotype was seen more than once but under ten times. The J gene is TRBJ1-5, the V gene TRBV12-3 or TRBV12-4; tentative D call: TRBD1 (6 bases). Trimming removed 4 bases at V and 11 bases at J, with 21 bases between. The CDR3 runs to 15 residues. CDR3 amino acids: CASSSETGTPGAQHF. CDR3 DNA: TGTGCCAGCAGTTCGGAGACAGGAACACCAGGGGCCCAGCATTTT.

A few counts support this clonotype. The CDR3 DNA reads as TGCAGCGTTGAATCAGGGGGAGACACTGAAGCTTTCTTT. Translation: CSVESGGDTEAFF. This chain joins TRBV29-1 and TRBJ1-1, with 7 nucleotides matching TRBD1. CDR3 length: 13 amino acids. In germline, CDR1 is SQVTM, CDR2 ANQGSEA. Germline trimming cut 2 bases from V and 3 bases from J; bases unmatched to any gene: 3.

The chain has TRBV20-1 and TRBJ2-3, with TRBD2 identical over 7 bases. V trimming: 5 bases; J trimming: 6 bases; junction bases outside the gene matches: 5. The CDR3 consists of 12 residues. The germline gives CDR1 DFQATT, CDR2 SNEGSKA (reference sequence). The CDR3 is CSARTSSDTQYF. In nucleotides, the CDR3 is TGCAGTGCTCGGACTAGTTCCGATACGCAGTATTTT.

The V call is TRBV7-9, the J call TRBJ2-3; D gene unclear. Looked up from germline, CDR1 is SEHNR and CDR2 is FQNEAQ (reference sequence). V lost 5 bases, J lost 6 bases, and 15 bases lay in between. The CDR3 has 14 residues. CDR3 sequence (DNA): TGTGCCAGCAGCGGCGAAAGGGAAACGGATACGCAGTATTTT. It yields the protein CASSGERETDTQYF.

The chain uses TRBV12-3 or TRBV12-4 and TRBJ2-3; TRBD2 matches at 13 bases. The V gene end was trimmed by 10 bases and the J gene end by 4 bases; junction bases not matched to a gene: 17. The CDR3 covers 18 residues. CDR3 in amino acids: CAIITQTSGRSTADTQYF. The CDR3 bases are TGTGCCATCATCACCCAGACTAGCGGGAGGTCAACAGCAGATACGCAGTATTTT.

This clonotype was recorded a few times. The chain employs TRBV6-5 and TRBJ1-1; TRBD1 agrees at 10 bases. CDR1 and CDR2 from the germline V gene are MNHEY and SVGAGI. This CDR3 region has 17 residues. V lost 2 bases to trimming and J lost 6 bases; unmatched junction nucleotides: 12. Here the CDR3 DNA reads TGTGCCAGCAGTTACGAGACAGGGGGCTGGGAGGTTGCTGAAGCTTTCTTT. This sequence encodes CASSYETGGWEVAEAFF.

The V and J genes are TRBV21-1 and TRBJ2-7; the table's D call, TRBD1, has no DNA check behind it. TRBV21-1 is recorded as a pseudogene. This CDR3 has 13 amino acids. The CDR3 reads CASSKTGNYEQYF. DNA for the CDR3: TGTGCCAGCAGCAAGACAGGGAATTACGAGCAGTACTTC.